Listed here are 9 T cell receptor beta chains from one sample, sequenced in a study of technical replicates of blood from several donors. TCRdb keeps only in-frame clones here, not all; method: immunoSEQ multiplex PCR. The table has more than 45,000 clones, about 94% seen once; the top ten hold 3%. Sequencing was carried out using PBMCs. These receptors all come from a human donor in good health. Some clones in this sample may be carry-over from other donors' samples.

CDR3: CASSGQGVDSNQPQHF. As DNA, the CDR3 is TGTGCCAGTAGTGGCCAGGGGGTCGATAGCAATCAGCCCCAGCATTTT. The chain uses TRBV19 and TRBJ1-5, with 7 positions matching TRBD1. Looked up from germline, CDR1 is LNHDA and CDR2 is SQIVND (reference sequence). The V and J ends lost 5 bases and 0 bases, in that order; junction bases with no gene match: 7. This CDR3 contains 16 residues.

V is TRBV5-6 and J is TRBJ2-4, with D maybe TRBD2 (7 bases). CDR1 is SGHDT and CDR2 is YYEEEE in the germline V gene. V was cut by 4 bases and J by 3 bases, with 14 bases left in between. The CDR3 is 15 amino acids. CDR3 region: CASSPRGGYKNIQYF. CDR3 DNA: TGTGCCAGCAGCCCAAGGGGGGGATACAAAAACATTCAGTACTTC.

This sequence joins TRBV1 and TRBJ2-5; the tabulated D call, TRBD2, remains unverified against the DNA. TRBV1 is assigned pseudogene status. This CDR3 contains 13 residues. CDR3: CTSSLRGEETQYF. CDR3 coding DNA: TGCACCAGCAGCTTGCGGGGTGAAGAGACCCAGTACTTC.

The chain recombines TRBV2 with TRBJ1-5; TRBD1 is a possible D gene (5 bases). The CDR3 is made up of 18 amino acids. Trimming cost V 3 bases and J 1 base, with 19 bases left between them. Germline CDR1 SNHLY, CDR2 FYNNEI. The CDR3 DNA reads as TGTGCCAGCAGTGATGTGTTGTGGGACTTCGAGAGCAATCAGCCCCAGCATTTT. Translated, it gives CASSDVLWDFESNQPQHF.

J is TRBJ1-2 and V is TRBV4-3; 7 bases fit TRBD1. CDR1 is LGHNA, CDR2 YSLEER, per germline. The CDR3 consists of 16 residues. V dropped 4 bases and J dropped 1; count of bases not matched to a gene: 9. The CDR3 nucleotides are TGCGCCAGCAGCCTAAAACGGGACAGCCTTAACTATGGCTACACCTTC. This translates into CASSLKRDSLNYGYTF.

The chain carries TRBV5-1 and TRBJ2-7; TRBD2 might be the D (6 bases). V was trimmed by 4 bases and J by 9 bases, leaving 23 bases between them. Looked up from germline, CDR1 is SGHRS and CDR2 is YFSETQ. The CDR3 covers 15 residues. Here the CDR3 reads CASSPGGGFSLGQYF. The CDR3 nucleotides are TGCGCCAGCAGCCCTGGTGGGGGGTTCTCCCTAGGGCAGTACTTC. The full variable domain, rest sourced from reference TRBV5-1 and TRBJ2-7, is KAGVTQTPRYLIKTRGQQVTLSCSPISGHRSVSWYQQTPGQGLQFLFEYFSETQRNKGNFPGRFSGRQFSNSRSEMNVSTLELGDSALYLCASSPGGGFSLGQYFGPGTRLTVT.

V and J are TRBV7-9 and TRBJ2-3; possibly TRBD1 for D (5 bases). Between the trimmed V and J ends, which lost 1 base and 5 bases, there was a span of 13 bases. CDR1 and CDR2 from the germline V gene are SEHNR and FQNEAQ (reference sequence). The CDR3 length is 15 residues. CDR3 amino acids: CASSLDVTEVDTQYF. The CDR3, as DNA: TGTGCCAGCAGCTTAGATGTGACAGAAGTAGATACGCAGTATTTT.

The V call is TRBV6-6, the J call TRBJ1-2, with D possibly matching TRBD1 (5 bases). The V end was cut by 5 bases, the J end by 2 bases, with 12 bases between. Germline V lookup: CDR1 MNHNY, CDR2 SVGAGI (reference sequence). The CDR3 is made up of 14 amino acids. CDR3 nucleotide sequence: TGTGCCAGCAGTAGGGACTTAGGCAACTATGGCTACACCTTC. Residues: CASSRDLGNYGYTF.

The table lists this clone with a count of one. The chain employs TRBV27 and TRBJ1-2; 10 bases are shared with TRBD1. The CDR3 has 15 amino acids. V shed 3 bases, J shed 7 bases, and the junction held 8 bases outside the gene matches. The germline CDR1 and CDR2 sequences are MNHEY and SMNVEV (reference sequence). As DNA, the CDR3 is TGTGCCAGCAGTTTCGGACAGGGGGTATATCGTGGCTACACCTTC. Translating it yields CASSFGQGVYRGYTF.